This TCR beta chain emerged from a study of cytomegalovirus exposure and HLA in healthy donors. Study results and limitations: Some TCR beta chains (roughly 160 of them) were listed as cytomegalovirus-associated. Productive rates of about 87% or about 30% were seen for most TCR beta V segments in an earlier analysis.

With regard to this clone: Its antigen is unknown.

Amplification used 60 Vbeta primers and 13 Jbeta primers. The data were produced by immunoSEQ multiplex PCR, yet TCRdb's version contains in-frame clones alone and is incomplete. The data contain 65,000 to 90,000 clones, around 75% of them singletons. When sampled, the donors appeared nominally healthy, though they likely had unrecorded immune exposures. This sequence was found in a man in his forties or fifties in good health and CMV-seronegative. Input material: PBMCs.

The CDR3 region has the DNA TGTGCCAGCAGCCCCAACCGGGGGGGACAGAGGACCTACGAGCAGTACTTC. Its protein product is CASSPNRGGQRTYEQYF. The V gene is TRBV21-1, the J gene TRBJ2-7; TRBD2, the table's D call, was not compared with the DNA. TRBV21-1 is noted as a pseudogene. The CDR3 runs 17 residues.